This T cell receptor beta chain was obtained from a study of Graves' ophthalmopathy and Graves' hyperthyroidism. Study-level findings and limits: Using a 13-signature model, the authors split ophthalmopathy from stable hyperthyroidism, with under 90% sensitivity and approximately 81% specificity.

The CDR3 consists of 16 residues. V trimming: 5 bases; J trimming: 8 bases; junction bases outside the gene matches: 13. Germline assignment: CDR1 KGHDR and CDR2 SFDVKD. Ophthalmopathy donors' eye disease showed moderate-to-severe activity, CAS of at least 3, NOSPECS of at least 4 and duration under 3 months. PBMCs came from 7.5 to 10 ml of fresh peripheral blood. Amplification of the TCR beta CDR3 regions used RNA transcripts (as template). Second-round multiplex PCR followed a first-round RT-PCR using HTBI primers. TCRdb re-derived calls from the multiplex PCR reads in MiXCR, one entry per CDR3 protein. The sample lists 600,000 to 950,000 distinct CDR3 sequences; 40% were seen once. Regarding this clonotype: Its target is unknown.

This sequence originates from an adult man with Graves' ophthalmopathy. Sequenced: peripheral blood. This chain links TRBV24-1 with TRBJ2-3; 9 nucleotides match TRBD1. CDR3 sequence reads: CATSAPGTGNVGTQYF. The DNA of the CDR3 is TGTGCCACCAGTGCTCCCGGGACAGGGAATGTTGGTACGCAGTATTTT.